This T cell receptor beta chain was documented in a study of T-cell reconstitution after alpha-beta-depleted transplantation in children. With V trimmed by 8 bases and J by 0 bases, 12 bases remained unmatched. The CDR3 extends over 17 amino acids. This clonotype was counted ten times or more. Using unique molecular identifiers, the investigators prepared the TCRbeta library. TCRdb reanalysed the PCR reads using MiXCR and keeps one entry per CDR3 protein. The profile shows about 190,000 distinct CDR3 sequences, less than 8% of them singletons. This TCR derives from a human donor who donated a stem cell graft to a child with Wiskott-Aldrich syndrome. The chain links TRBV12-3 or TRBV12-4 to TRBJ1-2; TRBD1 aligns across 10 bases. The sequencing here drew on PBMCs from the stem cell graft donor, taken from the stem cell graft. The DNA for the CDR3 is TGTGCCAGCCGTAAGACAGGGGGCGCTTGGCCTAACTATGGCTACACCTTC. As protein: CASRKTGGAWPNYGYTF.